Included here is one TCR beta chain sequence, with context. Its cognate antigen is unknown. A single record per CDR3 protein comes from TCRdb applying MiXCR to the 5' RACE reads. The sample holds about 630,000 distinct CDR3 sequences; around an eighth are singletons and the top ten take more than 13%. This sample was taken from a study of T cells after yellow fever vaccination. Study-level points and caveats: Clonotype sharing between CD4 and CD8 compartments was small. Repertoires obtained by FACS sorting could include abundant clonotypes that entered as contaminants from the bulk population.

The source of this sequence is a young man who received the YFV17D yellow fever vaccine. The input for sequencing was PBMCs, taken on the day of the yellow fever booster vaccination.

Written as DNA, the CDR3 is TGCAGTGCTAGAGATGGGCCGGGCCAGCATTTT. This codes for CSARDGPGQHF. This chain uses TRBV20-1 with TRBJ1-5; D remains ambiguous. From germline, CDR1 is DFQATT and CDR2 SNEGSKA (reference sequence). The CDR3 is 11 amino acids. V dropped 0 bases and J dropped 12 bases, with 9 bases sitting between them.